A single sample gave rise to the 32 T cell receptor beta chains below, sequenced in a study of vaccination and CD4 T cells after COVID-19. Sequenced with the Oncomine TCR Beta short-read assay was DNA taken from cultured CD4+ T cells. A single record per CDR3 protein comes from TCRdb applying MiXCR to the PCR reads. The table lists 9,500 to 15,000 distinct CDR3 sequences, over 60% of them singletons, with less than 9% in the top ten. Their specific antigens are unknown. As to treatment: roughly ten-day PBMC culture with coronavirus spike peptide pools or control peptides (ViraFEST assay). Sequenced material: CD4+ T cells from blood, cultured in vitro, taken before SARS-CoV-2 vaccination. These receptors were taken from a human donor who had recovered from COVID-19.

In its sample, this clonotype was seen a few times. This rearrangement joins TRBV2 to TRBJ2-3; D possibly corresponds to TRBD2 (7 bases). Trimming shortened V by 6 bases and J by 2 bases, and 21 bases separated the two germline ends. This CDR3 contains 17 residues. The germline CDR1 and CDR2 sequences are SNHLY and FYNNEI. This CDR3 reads CASSQRGGGPITDTQYF. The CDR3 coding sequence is TGTGCCAGCAGCCAACGAGGGGGAGGGCCGATCACAGATACGCAGTATTTT. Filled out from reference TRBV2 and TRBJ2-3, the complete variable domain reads EPEVTQTPSHQVTQMGQEVILRCVPISNHLYFYWYRQILGQKVEFLVSFYNNEISEKSEIFDDQFSVERPDGSNFTLKIRSTKLEDSAMYFCASSQRGGGPITDTQYFGPGTRLTVL.

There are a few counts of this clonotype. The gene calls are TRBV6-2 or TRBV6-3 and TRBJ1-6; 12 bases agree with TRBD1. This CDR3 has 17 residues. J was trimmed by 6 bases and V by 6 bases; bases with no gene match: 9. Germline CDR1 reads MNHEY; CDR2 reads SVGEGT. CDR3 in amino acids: CASRASGTGGSNSPLHF. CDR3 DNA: TGTGCCAGCAGAGCATCCGGGACAGGGGGCTCTAATTCACCCCTCCACTTT.

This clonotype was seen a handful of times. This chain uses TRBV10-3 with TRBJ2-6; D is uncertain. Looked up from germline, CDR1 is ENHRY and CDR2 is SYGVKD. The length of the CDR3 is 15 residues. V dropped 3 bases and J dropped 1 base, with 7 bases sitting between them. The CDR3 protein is CAISERASGANVLTF. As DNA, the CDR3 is TGTGCCATCAGTGAAAGGGCGTCTGGGGCCAACGTCCTGACTTTC.

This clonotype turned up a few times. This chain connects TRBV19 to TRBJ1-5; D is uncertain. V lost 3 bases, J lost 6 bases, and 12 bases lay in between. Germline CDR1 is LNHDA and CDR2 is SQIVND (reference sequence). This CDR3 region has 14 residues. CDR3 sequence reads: CASSIRSYGQPQHF. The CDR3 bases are TGTGCCAGTAGTATTCGGTCATATGGTCAGCCCCAGCATTTT.

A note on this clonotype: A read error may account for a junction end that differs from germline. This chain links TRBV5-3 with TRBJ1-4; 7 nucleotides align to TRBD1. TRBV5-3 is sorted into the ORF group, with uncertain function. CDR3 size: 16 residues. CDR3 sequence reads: CASSLDQGATNEKLFF. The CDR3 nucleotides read TGTGCCAGCAGCTTGGATCAGGGGGCAACTAATGAAAAACTGTTTTTT.

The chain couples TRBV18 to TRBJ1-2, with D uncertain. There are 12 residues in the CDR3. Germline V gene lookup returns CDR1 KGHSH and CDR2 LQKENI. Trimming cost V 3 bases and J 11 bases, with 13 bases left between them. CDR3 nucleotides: TGTGCCAGCTCACCCGGGCCAGTTAATTACACCTTC. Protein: CASSPGPVNYTF.

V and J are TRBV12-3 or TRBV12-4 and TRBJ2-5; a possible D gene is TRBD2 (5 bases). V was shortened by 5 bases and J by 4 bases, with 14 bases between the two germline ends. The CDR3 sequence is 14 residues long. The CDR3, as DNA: TGTGCCAGCAGTCAAGCTAGAGCGGCAGAGACCCAGTACTTC. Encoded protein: CASSQARAAETQYF.

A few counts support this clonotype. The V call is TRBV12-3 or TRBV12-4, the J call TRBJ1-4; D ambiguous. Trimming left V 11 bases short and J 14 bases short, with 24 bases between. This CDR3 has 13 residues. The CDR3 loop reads CASTGPANKRLFF. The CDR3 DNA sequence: TGTGCCTCCACCGGGCCCGCGAACAAAAGGCTGTTTTTT.

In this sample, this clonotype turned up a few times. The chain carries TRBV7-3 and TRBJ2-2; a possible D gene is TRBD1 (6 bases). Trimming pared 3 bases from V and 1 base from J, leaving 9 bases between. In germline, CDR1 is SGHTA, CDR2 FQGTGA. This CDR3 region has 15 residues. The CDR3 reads CASSFIRGNTGELFF. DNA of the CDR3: TGTGCCAGCAGCTTCATCAGGGGGAACACCGGGGAGCTGTTTTTT. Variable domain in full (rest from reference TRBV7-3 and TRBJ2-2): GAGVSQTPSNKVTEKGKYVELRCDPISGHTALYWYRQSLGQGPEFLIYFQGTGAADDSGLPNDRFFAVRPEGSVSTLKIQRTERGDSAVYLCASSFIRGNTGELFFGEGSRLTVL.

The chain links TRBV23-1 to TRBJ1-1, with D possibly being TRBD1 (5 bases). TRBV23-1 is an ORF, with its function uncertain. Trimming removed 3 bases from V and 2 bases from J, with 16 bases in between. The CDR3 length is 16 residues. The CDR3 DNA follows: TGCGCCAGCAGTCAGACGACAGAAACGTTTAACACTGAAGCTTTCTTT. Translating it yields CASSQTTETFNTEAFF.

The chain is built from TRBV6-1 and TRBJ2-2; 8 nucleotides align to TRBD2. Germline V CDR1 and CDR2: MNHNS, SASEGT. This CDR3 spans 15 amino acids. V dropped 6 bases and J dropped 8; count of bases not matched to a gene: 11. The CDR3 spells CASRAGLVVSGELFF. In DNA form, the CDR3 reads TGTGCCAGCAGGGCGGGACTAGTGGTTTCGGGGGAGCTGTTTTTT.

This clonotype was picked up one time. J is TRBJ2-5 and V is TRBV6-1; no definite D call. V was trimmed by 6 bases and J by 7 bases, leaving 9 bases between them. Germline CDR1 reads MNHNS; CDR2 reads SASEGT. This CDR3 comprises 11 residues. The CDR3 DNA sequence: TGTGCCAGCAGCCACGCCGGGACCCAGTACTTC. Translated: CASSHAGTQYF.

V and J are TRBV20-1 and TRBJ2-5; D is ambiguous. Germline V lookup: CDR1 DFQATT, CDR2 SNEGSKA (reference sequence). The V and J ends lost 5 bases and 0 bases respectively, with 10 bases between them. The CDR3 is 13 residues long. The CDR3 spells CSALPTYQETQYF. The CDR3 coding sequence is TGCAGTGCTCTCCCGACTTACCAAGAGACCCAGTACTTC.

CDR3 bases: TGTGCCAGCAGCCGAGGGACAGGGGGCAAAAGTGGCAATCAGCCCCAGCATTTT. Translation: CASSRGTGGKSGNQPQHF. The chain links TRBV7-3 to TRBJ1-5; 12 positions match TRBD1. Germline CDR1 and CDR2: SGHTA and FQGTGA. The CDR3 is made up of 18 amino acids. Trimming removed 5 bases from V and 2 bases from J; junction bases left unmatched: 10.

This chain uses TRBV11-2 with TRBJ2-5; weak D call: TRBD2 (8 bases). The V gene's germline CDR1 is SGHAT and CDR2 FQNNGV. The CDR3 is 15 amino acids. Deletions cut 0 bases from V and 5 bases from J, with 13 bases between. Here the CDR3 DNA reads TGTGCCAGCAGCTTAGAGTCGGGAGGGGGCGAGACCCAGTACTTC. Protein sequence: CASSLESGGGETQYF.

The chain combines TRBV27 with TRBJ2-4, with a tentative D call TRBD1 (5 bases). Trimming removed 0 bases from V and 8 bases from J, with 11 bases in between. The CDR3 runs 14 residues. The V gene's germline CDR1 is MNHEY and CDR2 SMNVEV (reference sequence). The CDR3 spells CASSLSSQGDIQYF. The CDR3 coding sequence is TGTGCCAGCAGTTTATCTAGCCAAGGGGACATTCAGTACTTC.

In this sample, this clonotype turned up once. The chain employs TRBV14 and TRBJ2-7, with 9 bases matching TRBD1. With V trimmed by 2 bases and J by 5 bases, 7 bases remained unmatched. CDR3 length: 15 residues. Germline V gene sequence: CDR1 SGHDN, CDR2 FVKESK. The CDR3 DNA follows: TGTGCCAGCAGCCAACTGGGACAGGGTTCCCACGAGCAGTACTTC. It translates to CASSQLGQGSHEQYF.

The CDR3 DNA reads TGTGCCAGCAGCTACAGGACGAATCAGCCCCAGCATTTT. Translated: CASSYRTNQPQHF. This rearrangement joins TRBV5-8 to TRBJ1-5; D might be TRBD1 (5 bases). V lost 3 bases, J lost 4 bases, and 8 bases lay in between. Germline CDR1 reads SGHTS; CDR2 reads YDEGEE. This CDR3 is built from 13 residues.

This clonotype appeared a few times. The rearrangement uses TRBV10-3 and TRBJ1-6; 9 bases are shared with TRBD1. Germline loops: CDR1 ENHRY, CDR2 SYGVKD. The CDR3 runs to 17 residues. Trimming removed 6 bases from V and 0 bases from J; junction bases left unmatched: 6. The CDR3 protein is CAISGDRGSSYNSPLHF. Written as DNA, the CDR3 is TGTGCCATCAGCGGCGACAGGGGGAGCTCCTATAATTCACCCCTCCACTTT.

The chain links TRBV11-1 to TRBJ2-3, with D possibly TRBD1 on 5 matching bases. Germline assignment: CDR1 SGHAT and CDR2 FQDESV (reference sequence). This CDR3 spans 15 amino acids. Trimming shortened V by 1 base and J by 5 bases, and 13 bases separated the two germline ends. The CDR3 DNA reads TGTGCCAGCAGCTTAGGACAGTCGGTTTTAGATACGCAGTATTTT. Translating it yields CASSLGQSVLDTQYF.

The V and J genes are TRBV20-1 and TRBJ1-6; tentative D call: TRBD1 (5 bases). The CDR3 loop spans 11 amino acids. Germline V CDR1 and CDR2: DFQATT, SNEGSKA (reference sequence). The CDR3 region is CIGGGYSPLHF. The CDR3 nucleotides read TGCATCGGGGGGGGGTACTCACCCCTCCACTTT.

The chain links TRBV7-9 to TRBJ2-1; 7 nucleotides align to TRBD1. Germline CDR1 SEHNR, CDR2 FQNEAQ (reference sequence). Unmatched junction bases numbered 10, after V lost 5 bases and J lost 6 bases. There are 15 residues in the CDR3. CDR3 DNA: TGTGCCAGCAGCCCCCCGGGACAGACTACCAATGAGCAGTTCTTC. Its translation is CASSPPGQTTNEQFF.

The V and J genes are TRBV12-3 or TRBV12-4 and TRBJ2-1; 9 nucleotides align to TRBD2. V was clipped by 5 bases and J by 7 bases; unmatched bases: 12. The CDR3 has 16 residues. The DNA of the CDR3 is TGTGCCAGCAGTCTACCCCGGCTAGCGGGACGTAATGAGCAGTTCTTC. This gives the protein CASSLPRLAGRNEQFF.

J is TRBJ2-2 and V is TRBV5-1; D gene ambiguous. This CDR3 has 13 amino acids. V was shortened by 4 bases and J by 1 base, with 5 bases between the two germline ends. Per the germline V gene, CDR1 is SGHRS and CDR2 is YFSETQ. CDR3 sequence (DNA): TGCGCCAGCAGCCATGAGAACACCGGGGAGCTGTTTTTT. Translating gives CASSHENTGELFF. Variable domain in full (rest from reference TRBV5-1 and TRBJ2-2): KAGVTQTPRYLIKTRGQQVTLSCSPISGHRSVSWYQQTPGQGLQFLFEYFSETQRNKGNFPGRFSGRQFSNSRSEMNVSTLELGDSALYLCASSHENTGELFFGEGSRLTVL.

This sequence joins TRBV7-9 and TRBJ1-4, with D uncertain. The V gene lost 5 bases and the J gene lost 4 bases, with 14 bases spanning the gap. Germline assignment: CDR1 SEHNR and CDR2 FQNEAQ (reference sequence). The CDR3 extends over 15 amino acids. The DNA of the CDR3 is TGTGCCAGCAGCCTAAGGTTGGGGAATAATGAAAAACTGTTTTTT. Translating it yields CASSLRLGNNEKLFF.

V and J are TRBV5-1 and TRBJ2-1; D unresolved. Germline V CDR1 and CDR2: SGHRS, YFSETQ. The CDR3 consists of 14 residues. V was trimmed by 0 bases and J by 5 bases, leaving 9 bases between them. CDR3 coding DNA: TGCGCCAGCAGCTTGGCCGAGGCGGACAATGAGCAGTTCTTC. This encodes CASSLAEADNEQFF.

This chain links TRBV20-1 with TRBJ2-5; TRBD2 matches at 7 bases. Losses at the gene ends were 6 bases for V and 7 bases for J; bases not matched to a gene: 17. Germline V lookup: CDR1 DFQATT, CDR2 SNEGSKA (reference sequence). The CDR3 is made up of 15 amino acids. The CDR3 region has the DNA TGCAGTGCGCGGGGGTGGAGAGAGGGTCAGGGGACCCAGTACTTC. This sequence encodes CSARGWREGQGTQYF.

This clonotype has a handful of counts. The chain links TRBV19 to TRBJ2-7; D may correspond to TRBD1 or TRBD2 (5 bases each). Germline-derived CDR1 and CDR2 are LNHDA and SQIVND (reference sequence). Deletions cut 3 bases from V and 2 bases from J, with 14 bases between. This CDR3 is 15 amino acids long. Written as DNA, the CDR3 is TGTGCCAGTAGTATCTCCGGGACCAGTGCCTACGAGCAGTACTTC. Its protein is CASSISGTSAYEQYF.

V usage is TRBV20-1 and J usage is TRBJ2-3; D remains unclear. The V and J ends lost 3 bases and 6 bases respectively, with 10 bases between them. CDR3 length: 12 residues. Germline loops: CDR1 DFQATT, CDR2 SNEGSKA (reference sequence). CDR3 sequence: CSASSDLDTQYF. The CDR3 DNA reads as TGCAGTGCTAGTTCGGATTTGGATACGCAGTATTTT.

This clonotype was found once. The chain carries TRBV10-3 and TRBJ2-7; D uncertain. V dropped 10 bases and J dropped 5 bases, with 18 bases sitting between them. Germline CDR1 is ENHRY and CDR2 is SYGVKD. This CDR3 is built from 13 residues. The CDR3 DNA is TGTGCCACCACCGACGAGTTTGTCCACGAGCAGTACTTC. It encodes CATTDEFVHEQYF.

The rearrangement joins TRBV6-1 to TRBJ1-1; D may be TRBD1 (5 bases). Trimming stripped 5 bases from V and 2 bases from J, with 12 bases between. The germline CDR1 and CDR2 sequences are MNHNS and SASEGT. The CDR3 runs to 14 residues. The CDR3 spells CASSLQATNTEAFF. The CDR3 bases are TGTGCCAGCAGTCTACAGGCGACTAACACTGAAGCTTTCTTT.

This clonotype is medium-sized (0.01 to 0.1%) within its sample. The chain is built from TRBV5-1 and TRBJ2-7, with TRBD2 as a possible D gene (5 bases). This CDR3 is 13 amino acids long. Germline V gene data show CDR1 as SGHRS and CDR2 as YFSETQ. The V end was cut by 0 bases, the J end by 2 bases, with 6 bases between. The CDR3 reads CASSLGGTYEQYF. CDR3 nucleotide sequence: TGCGCCAGCAGCTTGGGAGGGACCTACGAGCAGTACTTC. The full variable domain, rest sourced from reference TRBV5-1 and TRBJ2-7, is KAGVTQTPRYLIKTRGQQVTLSCSPISGHRSVSWYQQTPGQGLQFLFEYFSETQRNKGNFPGRFSGRQFSNSRSEMNVSTLELGDSALYLCASSLGGTYEQYFGPGTRLTVT.